The 21 T cell receptor beta chains below all came from one sample that was sequenced in a study of cytomegalovirus exposure and HLA in healthy donors. The PCR contained 60 Vbeta and 13 Jbeta primers. Some clones are missing from TCRdb's copy, which holds only in-frame ones; the method was immunoSEQ multiplex PCR. The profile covers 120,000 or so clones, with roughly 80% appearing a single time and 2.5% to 3% taken by the ten largest. The specimen was PBMCs. These receptors originate from a woman aged 40-49 years in good health and CMV-seropositive.

Remarks on this clone: The identical CDR3 is also encoded by other nucleotide sequences in the sample. The chain is built from TRBV6-6 and TRBJ1-1; possible D gene TRBD1, 5 bases. The V end was cut by 6 bases, the J end by 5 bases, with 16 bases between. The CDR3 has 14 residues. Looked up from germline, CDR1 is MNHNY and CDR2 is SVGAGI (reference sequence). CDR3 in amino acids: CASRPRVGGTEAFF. DNA of the CDR3: TGTGCCAGCAGACCACGGGTGGGGGGAACTGAAGCTTTCTTT.

The chain carries TRBV29-1 and TRBJ2-1, with TRBD1 matching over 11 bases. The germline gives CDR1 SQVTM, CDR2 ANQGSEA. The CDR3 length is 15 residues. After removal of 4 bases from V and 4 bases from J, the junction contained 6 bases not matched to a gene. CDR3 coding DNA: TGCAGCGTTGCCCGCGGGACAGGGGGGTACAATGAGCAGTTCTTC. This codes for CSVARGTGGYNEQFF.

This chain connects TRBV4-2 to TRBJ2-3; D is undetermined. Germline CDR1 is LGHNA and CDR2 is YNFKEQ. Trimming removed 0 bases from V and 0 bases from J, with 10 bases in between. The CDR3 consists of 16 residues. CDR3 in DNA: TGTGCCAGCAGCCAAGAAACTTACTCTAGCACAGATACGCAGTATTTT. Its protein product is CASSQETYSSTDTQYF.

V gene TRBV18 combines with J gene TRBJ2-1, with 14 bases matching TRBD2. CDR3 length equals 15 residues. The V segment lost 3 bases and the J segment 8 bases; nucleotides outside the gene matches: 3. From germline, CDR1 is KGHSH and CDR2 LQKENI. Here the CDR3 DNA reads TGTGCCAGCTCACCCGGGACTAGCGGGAGCCATGAGCAGTTCTTC. It specifies CASSPGTSGSHEQFF.

A few counts support this clone. The V and J genes are TRBV25-1 and TRBJ2-5, with 8 bases aligning to TRBD1. From germline, CDR1 is MGHDK and CDR2 SYGVNS. J lost 1 base, V lost 1 base, and 2 bases had no gene match. This CDR3 is built from 15 residues. The DNA of the CDR3 is TGTGCCAGCAGTGAATTGGGACAGGCCCAAGAGACCCAGTACTTC. Its protein product is CASSELGQAQETQYF.

The chain combines TRBV7-8 with TRBJ2-4, with 8 bases identical to TRBD1. The CDR3 has 14 residues. V trimming: 2 bases; J trimming: 10 bases; junction bases outside the gene matches: 7. Germline loops: CDR1 SGHVS, CDR2 FQNEAQ. The CDR3 DNA follows: TGTGCCAGCAGCTTATCCGGGACAGGCGAGATTCAGTACTTC. Translated: CASSLSGTGEIQYF.

This clone was seen just once. V is TRBV7-9 and J is TRBJ1-4; 11 bases align to TRBD1. This CDR3 contains 15 residues. The ends lost 0 bases at V and 11 bases at J; junction bases unmatched: 5. Germline-derived CDR1 and CDR2 are SEHNR and FQNEAQ (reference sequence). Here the CDR3 reads CASSLADGTGGKLFF. For the CDR3, the DNA is TGTGCCAGCAGCTTAGCGGACGGGACAGGGGGGAAACTGTTTTTT.

This clone was found a few times. This sequence joins TRBV29-1 and TRBJ1-4; possible D gene TRBD1, 5 bases. The CDR3 runs 15 residues. Trimming took off 5 bases at V and 1 base at J, with 14 bases between the two ends. Germline V gives CDR1 SQVTM, CDR2 ANQGSEA. In DNA, the CDR3 is TGCAGCGTTCAAGTCTCGGGGGAAACTAATGAAAAACTGTTTTTT. Amino acid sequence: CSVQVSGETNEKLFF.

This clone was found a few times. V is TRBV29-1 and J is TRBJ2-5; the D is unclear. Germline CDR1 reads SQVTM; CDR2 reads ANQGSEA. The CDR3 spans 13 residues. Between the trimmed V and J ends, which lost 4 bases and 2 bases, there was a span of 11 bases. CDR3 nucleotides: TGCAGCGTTGTTCTCAGGTGGCAAGAGACCCAGTACTTC. Translated, it gives CSVVLRWQETQYF. Based on the CDR3 plus reference TRBV29-1 and TRBJ2-5, the full variable domain is SAVISQKPSRDICQRGTSLTIQCQVDSQVTMMFWYRQQPGQSLTLIATANQGSEATYESGFVIDKFPISRPNLTFSTLTVSNMSPEDSSIYLCSVVLRWQETQYFGPGTRLLVL.

The chain joins TRBV11-2 to TRBJ2-1; TRBD2 aligns across 11 bases. V shed 1 base and J 9 bases; nucleotides not matched to a gene: 11. This CDR3 is 17 amino acids long. CDR1 is SGHAT and CDR2 is FQNNGV in the germline V gene. Here the CDR3 reads CASSLGERLAGNREQFF. CDR3 DNA: TGTGCCAGCAGCTTAGGGGAACGACTAGCGGGGAATCGTGAGCAGTTCTTC.

The chain couples TRBV29-1 to TRBJ2-1; D may be TRBD2 (6 bases). V lost 1 base and J 7 bases, leaving 17 bases between the germline ends. The CDR3 consists of 15 residues. CDR1 and CDR2 from the germline V gene are SQVTM and ANQGSEA. The CDR3 sequence is CSVEGWAGTQNEQFF. The CDR3 DNA follows: TGCAGCGTTGAAGGATGGGCGGGAACTCAGAATGAGCAGTTCTTC.

This chain links TRBV7-9 with TRBJ2-3, with 10 bases that match TRBD1. V gave up 4 bases and J gave up 4 bases; unmatched junction bases: 5. This CDR3 is 15 amino acids long. Germline V gene data show CDR1 as SEHNR and CDR2 as FQNEAQ (reference sequence). The CDR3 region has the DNA TGTGCCAGCAGCTCCGACAGGGGGCGCCCAGATACGCAGTATTTT. This codes for CASSSDRGRPDTQYF.

The chain is built from TRBV18 and TRBJ2-5; 7 bases are shared with TRBD1. The CDR3 totals 14 residues. The ends lost 4 bases at V and 2 bases at J; junction bases unmatched: 4. The germline V gene has CDR1 KGHSH and CDR2 LQKENI. This CDR3 reads CASSRRQGQETQYF. The CDR3 DNA is TGTGCCAGCTCACGACGACAGGGACAAGAGACCCAGTACTTC.

J is TRBJ1-3 and V is TRBV10-1; D is uncertain. Looked up from germline, CDR1 is WNHNN and CDR2 is SYGVQD (reference sequence). The CDR3 sequence is 13 residues long. The germline V and J ends were trimmed by 5 bases and 0 bases, with 5 bases remaining between them. CDR3 loop: CASSTSSGNTIYF. The CDR3 region has the DNA TGCGCCAGCAGTACTAGCTCTGGAAACACCATATATTTT.

The chain is built from TRBV5-1 and TRBJ2-7; D possibly corresponds to TRBD1 (6 bases). The CDR3 covers 17 residues. Trimming took off 4 bases at V and 0 bases at J, with 20 bases between the two ends. Germline V gene lookup returns CDR1 SGHRS and CDR2 YFSETQ. CDR3 protein: CASSPAAPGVSSYEQYF. As DNA, the CDR3 is TGCGCCAGCAGCCCGGCGGCTCCAGGGGTCAGCTCCTACGAGCAGTACTTC.

The V gene is TRBV5-1, the J gene TRBJ1-4, with D possibly being TRBD1 (6 bases). V lost 4 bases and J 6 bases, leaving 19 bases between the germline ends. Germline assignment: CDR1 SGHRS and CDR2 YFSETQ. CDR3 length equals 16 residues. The CDR3 protein is CASSVDTGSIYEKLFF. The CDR3 DNA sequence: TGCGCCAGCAGCGTCGACACAGGGTCAATATATGAAAAACTGTTTTTT.

This clone has only a few counts. This chain joins TRBV9 and TRBJ2-2; TRBD2 matches 10 bases. The CDR3 contains 18 residues. The ends lost 4 bases at V and 7 bases at J; junction bases unmatched: 16. CDR1 SGDLS and CDR2 YYNGEE come from the germline V gene. CDR3 nucleotide sequence: TGTGCCAGCAGCCCGGCCGGGACTAGCGTCAGACGGGGCGGGGAGCTGTTTTTT. It is translated as CASSPAGTSVRRGGELFF. Full variable domain (outside the CDR3, taken from reference TRBV9 and TRBJ2-2): DSGVTQTPKHLITATGQRVTLRCSPRSGDLSVYWYQQSLDQGLQFLIQYYNGEERAKGNILERFSAQQFPDLHSELNLSSLELGDSALYFCASSPAGTSVRRGGELFFGEGSRLTVL.

This clone was picked up one time. The chain uses TRBV19 and TRBJ1-3; no clear D gene. The CDR3 runs 13 residues. Germline values: CDR1 LNHDA, CDR2 SQIVND (reference sequence). Trimming pared 6 bases from V and 7 bases from J, leaving 13 bases between. The CDR3 coding sequence is TGTGCCAGTAGACCCACTAATACGAACACCATATATTTT. Amino acid sequence: CASRPTNTNTIYF.

The V and J genes are TRBV6-5 and TRBJ2-1; possibly TRBD2 for D (7 bases). The CDR3 covers 15 residues. Between the trimmed V and J ends, which lost 8 bases and 7 bases, there was a span of 21 bases. CDR1 and CDR2 from the germline V gene are MNHEY and SVGAGI. The chain's CDR3 is CASWLGWGGRNEQFF. CDR3 in DNA: TGTGCCAGCTGGCTGGGGTGGGGGGGCCGGAATGAGCAGTTCTTC.

This chain joins TRBV29-1 and TRBJ2-7, with 10 positions matching TRBD1. CDR1 and CDR2 from the germline V gene are SQVTM and ANQGSEA. Unmatched junction bases numbered 11, after V lost 5 bases and J lost 4 bases. The CDR3 is 15 residues long. This CDR3 reads CSVSGRDRGQYEQYF. The DNA for the CDR3 is TGCAGCGTTTCAGGCCGAGACAGGGGGCAGTACGAGCAGTACTTC.

The rearrangement joins TRBV9 to TRBJ2-5, with D unclear. The CDR3 has 13 residues. With 0 bases removed from V and 5 bases from J, the gap between germline ends came to 8 bases. Germline CDR1 and CDR2: SGDLS and YYNGEE. DNA of the CDR3: TGTGCCAGCAGCGTAGGTCCGGTCGAGACCCAGTACTTC. Translation: CASSVGPVETQYF.